This entry features one T cell receptor (beta chain) sequence. Its antigen is undetermined. Produced via immunoSEQ multiplex PCR; TCRdb's table is partial and in-frame only. In the table there are about 1.1 million clones, around three quarters of which are singletons. Germline CDR1 MNHEY, CDR2 SMNVEV (reference sequence). V lost 4 bases, J lost 8 bases, and 15 bases lay in between. CDR3 size: 14 residues. The data are from a study of shared clonotypes between healthy human individuals. Study-level findings and limits: A handful of donors held 4.5% to 5% of naive CD4 clonotypes in common.

Specimen: memory CD4+ T cells from PBMCs. The subset: CD45RA-negative fraction. The TCR sequence derives from a man younger than 30 in good health. Some clones in this sample may be carry-over from other donors' samples. The rearrangement links TRBV27 to TRBJ2-1; D not certain. In nucleotides, the CDR3 is TGTGCCAGCAGTTCTCGAATAGGTGTCTATGAGCAGTTCTTC. Translating gives CASSSRIGVYEQFF.